A single sample is the source of the 17 T cell receptor beta chains below, sequenced in a study of blood T cells in healthy people across ages. A second about 7 to 12 cycle PCR used barcoded and J-beta primers. One entry per CDR3 protein, called by TCRdb with MiXCR from the 5' RACE reads. Of some 940,000 distinct CDR3 sequences in the sample, 25% to 35% were seen once. This sample also belongs to another study, concerning T cells of mothers and their children.

Sequenced input: blood. These receptors all come from a woman aged 40 to 55 in good health.

The rearrangement joins TRBV6-5 to TRBJ2-3, with TRBD2 as a possible D gene (6 bases). This CDR3 is 12 amino acids long. V gave up 10 bases and J gave up 5 bases, with 13 bases separating them. Germline CDR1 and CDR2: MNHEY and SVGAGI. CDR3 residues: CATGAGKDTQYF. The CDR3 DNA reads TGTGCCACAGGCGCGGGAAAAGATACGCAGTATTTT.

The table lists this clonotype with a few counts. The gene calls are TRBV7-9 and TRBJ1-5; D uncertain. The CDR3 length is 12 residues. Trimming stripped 5 bases from V and 6 bases from J, with 8 bases between. Germline V CDR1 and CDR2: SEHNR, FQNEAQ (reference sequence). As DNA, the CDR3 is TGTGCCAGCAGCATAGGTAGTCAGCCCCAGCATTTT. Its protein product is CASSIGSQPQHF. The whole variable domain, remainder taken from reference TRBV7-9 and TRBJ1-5, is DTGVSQNPRHKITKRGQNVTFRCDPISEHNRLYWYRQTLGQGPEFLTYFQNEAQLEKSRLLSDRFSAERPKGSFSTLEIQRTEQGDSAMYLCASSIGSQPQHFGDGTRLSIL.

The chain employs TRBV20-1 and TRBJ2-1; D gene unclear. The CDR3 length is 13 residues. The germline V gene encodes CDR1 DFQATT and CDR2 SNEGSKA (reference sequence). V was pared by 0 bases and J by 5 bases, with 8 bases between. The CDR3 protein is CSARDPPHNEQFF. DNA for the CDR3: TGCAGTGCTAGAGATCCCCCCCACAATGAGCAGTTCTTC.

This clonotype came up a few times. The rearrangement uses TRBV20-1 and TRBJ2-3; 8 positions match TRBD1. The germline gives CDR1 DFQATT, CDR2 SNEGSKA (reference sequence). The CDR3 extends over 14 amino acids. The ends lost 4 bases at V and 0 bases at J; junction bases unmatched: 3. In nucleotides, the CDR3 is TGCAGTGCTAAACAGGGGGTCAGCACAGATACGCAGTATTTT. Its translation: CSAKQGVSTDTQYF.

The sample holds one count of this clonotype. Mismatch with germline at one junction end may stem from a read error. This chain uses TRBV28 with TRBJ2-3; 7 bases agree with TRBD1. From germline, CDR1 is MDHEN and CDR2 SYDVKM. CDR3 length equals 13 residues. The CDR3, as DNA: TGTGCCAGCAGGGGACAGCTCACAGATACGCATTATTTT. It is translated as CASRGQLTDTHYF.

Ten or more counts support this clonotype. CDR3 in DNA: TGTGCCAGCTCACCAGGAGGGGGGGCGTACGAGCAGTACTTC. As protein: CASSPGGGAYEQYF. V is TRBV6-6 and J is TRBJ2-7; tentative D call: TRBD2 (7 bases). The V end lost 8 bases, the J end lost 4 bases, and 18 bases lay between the germline ends. CDR1 MNHNY and CDR2 SVGAGI come from the germline V gene (reference sequence). The CDR3 contains 14 residues.

In its sample, this clonotype was seen many times. This chain links TRBV29-1 with TRBJ2-3, with TRBD1 as a possible D gene (6 bases). V was shortened by 4 bases and J by 6 bases, with 11 bases between the two germline ends. The length of the CDR3 is 12 residues. The germline CDR1 and CDR2 sequences are SQVTM and ANQGSEA. The CDR3 is CSVAQGWDTQYF. The CDR3 DNA reads TGCAGCGTTGCACAGGGTTGGGATACGCAGTATTTT.

Concerning this clonotype: Mismatch with germline at one junction end may stem from a read error. The V gene is TRBV28, the J gene TRBJ1-4, with D perhaps matching TRBD1 (6 bases). Germline CDR1 is MDHEN and CDR2 is SYDVKM. The CDR3 is made up of 15 amino acids. CDR3 sequence reads: CVSRRGGLSNEKLFF. The CDR3, as DNA: TGTGTCAGCAGAAGGGGGGGACTTTCTAATGAAAAACTGTTTTTT.

About this clonotype: A single base separates this from a much larger clone, so it may be a read error. V usage is TRBV7-2 and J usage is TRBJ2-3; TRBD2 matches at 7 bases. The CDR3 sequence is 16 residues long. The V segment lost 2 bases and the J segment 2 bases; nucleotides outside the gene matches: 7. Looked up from germline, CDR1 is SGHTA and CDR2 is FQGNSA. CDR3 in DNA: TGTGCCAGCAGCTTATCGACTAGCACTCCCACAGATACGCAGTATTTT. As protein: CASSLSTSTPTDTQYF.

There are a few counts of this clonotype. The V call is TRBV7-8, the J call TRBJ2-5; D not certain. This CDR3 region has 14 residues. Germline CDR1 reads SGHVS; CDR2 reads FQNEAQ. Trimming took 5 bases from V and 2 from J, leaving 12 bases between them. For the CDR3, the DNA is TGTGCCAGCAGCCTTACAGAGCAACAAGAGACCCAGTACTTC. It yields the protein CASSLTEQQETQYF.

This clonotype was detected a few times. V usage is TRBV10-3 and J usage is TRBJ2-3, with 8 bases lining up with TRBD2. Trimming removed 2 bases from V and 3 bases from J; junction bases left unmatched: 10. The CDR3 contains 17 residues. CDR1 and CDR2 from the germline V gene are ENHRY and SYGVKD. For the CDR3, the DNA is TGTGCCATCAGTGAGCCTGGTGGCGGGGGGCGGACAGATACGCAGTATTTT. Residues: CAISEPGGGGRTDTQYF.

This clonotype appeared many times. The chain is built from TRBV28 and TRBJ1-2; unclear D gene. Trimming removed 5 bases from V and 4 bases from J, with 11 bases in between. The V gene's germline CDR1 is MDHEN and CDR2 SYDVKM. CDR3 length: 13 amino acids. CDR3 sequence: CASSPTEIYGYTF. The CDR3 region has the DNA TGTGCCAGCAGTCCCACTGAAATCTATGGCTACACCTTC.

With regard to this clonotype: A much larger clone differs by one base, so this may be a read error. This chain links TRBV12-3 or TRBV12-4 with TRBJ2-1; TRBD2 aligns across 14 bases. The CDR3 is made up of 17 amino acids. Trimming cost V 6 bases and J 13 bases; bases outside gene matches: 17. The CDR3 DNA reads TGTGCCAGCAGCCCCGGACTAGCGGGGGGCCGGGGGGAGACCCAGTTCTTC. It encodes CASSPGLAGGRGETQFF.

This clonotype was seen more than once but under ten times. The rearrangement links TRBV12-3 or TRBV12-4 to TRBJ1-6; no definite D call. Between the trimmed V and J ends, which lost 2 bases and 4 bases, there was a span of 30 bases. This CDR3 region has 22 residues. The chain's CDR3 is CASSLRLLFTIDASEYNSPLHF. The DNA of the CDR3 is TGTGCCAGCAGTTTAAGGCTGTTGTTCACCATTGACGCCTCGGAGTATAATTCACCCCTCCACTTT.

CDR3 bases: TGTGCCAGCAGCCCCTCTGAAGGGACAGGGCTGTATGGCTACACCTTC. Its translation is CASSPSEGTGLYGYTF. This rearrangement joins TRBV25-1 to TRBJ1-2; TRBD1 agrees at 9 bases. The CDR3 contains 16 residues. V trimming: 6 bases; J trimming: 5 bases; junction bases outside the gene matches: 13. Germline V CDR1 and CDR2: MGHDK, SYGVNS.

The sample holds many counts of this clonotype. The V and J genes are TRBV6-4 and TRBJ1-1; D perhaps matches TRBD1 (6 bases). Germline lookup yields CDR1 MRHNA and CDR2 SNTAGT. V was shortened by 5 bases and J by 0 bases, with 10 bases between the two germline ends. The CDR3 runs 14 residues. In DNA form, the CDR3 reads TGTGCCAGCAGTAGGGACACCCTGAACACTGAAGCTTTCTTT. Residues: CASSRDTLNTEAFF.

This clonotype was observed at least ten times. The chain couples TRBV5-1 to TRBJ2-7; D is possibly TRBD1 or TRBD2 (5 bases each). Germline V gene data show CDR1 as SGHRS and CDR2 as YFSETQ. The CDR3 is 14 amino acids. V shed 0 bases and J shed 3 bases, with 10 bases lying between them. CDR3 in amino acids: CASSLVGTDYEQYF. CDR3 sequence (DNA): TGCGCCAGCAGCTTGGTGGGGACCGACTACGAGCAGTACTTC.